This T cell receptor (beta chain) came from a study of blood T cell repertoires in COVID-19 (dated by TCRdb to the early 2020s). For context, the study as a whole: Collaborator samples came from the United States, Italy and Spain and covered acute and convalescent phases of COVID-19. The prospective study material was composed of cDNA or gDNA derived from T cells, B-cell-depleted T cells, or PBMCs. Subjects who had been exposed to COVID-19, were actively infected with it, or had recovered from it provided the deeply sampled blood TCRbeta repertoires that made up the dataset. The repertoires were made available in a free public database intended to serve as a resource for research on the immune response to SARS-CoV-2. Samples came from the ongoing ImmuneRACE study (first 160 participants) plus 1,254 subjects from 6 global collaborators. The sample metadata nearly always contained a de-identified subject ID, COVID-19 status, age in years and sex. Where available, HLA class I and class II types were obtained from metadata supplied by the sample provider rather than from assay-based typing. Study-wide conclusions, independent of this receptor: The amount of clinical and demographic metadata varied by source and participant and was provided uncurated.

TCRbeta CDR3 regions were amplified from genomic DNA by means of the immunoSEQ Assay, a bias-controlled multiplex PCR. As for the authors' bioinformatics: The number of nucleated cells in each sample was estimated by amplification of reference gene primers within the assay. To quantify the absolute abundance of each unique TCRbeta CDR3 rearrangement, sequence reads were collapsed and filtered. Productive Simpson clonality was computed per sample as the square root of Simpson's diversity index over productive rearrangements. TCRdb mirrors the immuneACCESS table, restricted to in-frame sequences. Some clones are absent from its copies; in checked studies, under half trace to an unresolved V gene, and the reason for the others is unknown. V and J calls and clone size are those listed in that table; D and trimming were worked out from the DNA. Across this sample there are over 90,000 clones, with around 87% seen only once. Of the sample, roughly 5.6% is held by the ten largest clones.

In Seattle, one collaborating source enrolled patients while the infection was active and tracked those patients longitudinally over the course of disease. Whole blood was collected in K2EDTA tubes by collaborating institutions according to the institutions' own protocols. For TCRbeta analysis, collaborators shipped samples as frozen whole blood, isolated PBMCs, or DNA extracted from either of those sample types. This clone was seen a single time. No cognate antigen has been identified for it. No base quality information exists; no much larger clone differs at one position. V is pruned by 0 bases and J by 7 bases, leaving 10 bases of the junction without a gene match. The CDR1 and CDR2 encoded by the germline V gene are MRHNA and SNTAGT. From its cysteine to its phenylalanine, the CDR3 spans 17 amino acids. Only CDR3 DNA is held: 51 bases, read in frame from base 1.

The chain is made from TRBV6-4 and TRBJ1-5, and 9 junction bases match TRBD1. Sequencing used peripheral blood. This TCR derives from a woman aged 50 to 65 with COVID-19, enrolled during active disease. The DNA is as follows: TGTGCCAGCAGTGACTCTAACTGGACAGGGGCCTGGCAGCCCCAGCATTTT. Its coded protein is CASSDSNWTGAWQPQHF.